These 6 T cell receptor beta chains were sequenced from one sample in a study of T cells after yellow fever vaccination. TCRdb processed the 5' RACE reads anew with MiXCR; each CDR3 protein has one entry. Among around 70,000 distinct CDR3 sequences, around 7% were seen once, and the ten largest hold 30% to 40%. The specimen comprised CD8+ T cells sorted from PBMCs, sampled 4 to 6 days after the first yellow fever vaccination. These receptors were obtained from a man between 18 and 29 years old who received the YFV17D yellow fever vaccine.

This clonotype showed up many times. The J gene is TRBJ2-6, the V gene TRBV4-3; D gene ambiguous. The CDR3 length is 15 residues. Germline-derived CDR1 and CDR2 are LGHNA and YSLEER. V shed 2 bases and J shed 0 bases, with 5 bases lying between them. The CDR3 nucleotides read TGCGCCAGCAGCCAATTCAGCTCTGGGGCCAACGTCCTGACTTTC. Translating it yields CASSQFSSGANVLTF.

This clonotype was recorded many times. CDR3 sequence reads: CASSQGGIAEQYF. The DNA for the CDR3 is TGCGCCAGCAGCCAAGGGGGGATAGCGGAGCAGTATTTT. The J gene is TRBJ2-3, the V gene TRBV4-3; tentatively, D is TRBD2 (6 bases). In germline, CDR1 is LGHNA, CDR2 YSLEER. The germline V and J ends were trimmed by 1 base and 11 bases, with 13 bases remaining between them. The CDR3 covers 13 residues.

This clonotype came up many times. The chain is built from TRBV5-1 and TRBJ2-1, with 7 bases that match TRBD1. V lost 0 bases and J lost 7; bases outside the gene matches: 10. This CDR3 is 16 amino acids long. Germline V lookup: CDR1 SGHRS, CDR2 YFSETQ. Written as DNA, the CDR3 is TGCGCCAGCAGCTTGGCCGAGGGACAGTTAGGGAATGAGCAGTTCTTC. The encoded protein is CASSLAEGQLGNEQFF.

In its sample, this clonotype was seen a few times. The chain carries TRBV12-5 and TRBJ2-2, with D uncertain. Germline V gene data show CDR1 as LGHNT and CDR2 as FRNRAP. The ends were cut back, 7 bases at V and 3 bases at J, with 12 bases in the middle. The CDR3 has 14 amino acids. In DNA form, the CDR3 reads TGTGCTAGTGCTTTCTGGGGATACACCGGGGAGCTGTTTTTT. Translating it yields CASAFWGYTGELFF.

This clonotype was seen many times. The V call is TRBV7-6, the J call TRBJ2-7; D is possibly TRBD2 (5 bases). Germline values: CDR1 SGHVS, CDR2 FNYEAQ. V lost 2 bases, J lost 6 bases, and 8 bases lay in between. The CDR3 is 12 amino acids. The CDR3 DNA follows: TGTGCCAGCAGCTTATGGGGAGCCGAGCAGTACGTC. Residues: CASSLWGAEQYV.

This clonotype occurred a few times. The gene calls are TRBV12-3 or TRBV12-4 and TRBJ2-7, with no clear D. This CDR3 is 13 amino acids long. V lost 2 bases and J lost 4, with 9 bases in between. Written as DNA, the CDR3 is TGTGCCAGCAGTTTATGGTCCCTGTACGAGCAGTACTTC. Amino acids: CASSLWSLYEQYF.